This T cell receptor beta chain came from a study of kidney transplant recipient with SARS-CoV-2 infection. TCRdb fed the reads into MiXCR, producing one record per CDR3 protein. The repertoire includes fewer than 250,000 distinct CDR3 sequences, roughly 26% of them detected once, and roughly 7.3% sits in the top ten. This clonotype came up many times. Germline CDR1 reads LNHDA; CDR2 reads SQIVND (reference sequence). There are 16 residues in the CDR3. Trimming pared 1 base from V and 5 bases from J, leaving 14 bases between. This receptor was identified in a male patient aged 25-45 years who had COVID-19 and was a kidney transplant recipient. Some T cells may be supplied by the graft donor. The rearrangement uses TRBV19 and TRBJ2-2; no reliable D call. The source material was a blood sample, sampled at baseline and on roughly day 110 from a kidney transplant recipient. CDR3 bases: TGTGCCAGTAGTATAGGAGTGTCGCAGGTAACCGGGGAGCTGTTTTTT. Translation: CASSIGVSQVTGELFF.